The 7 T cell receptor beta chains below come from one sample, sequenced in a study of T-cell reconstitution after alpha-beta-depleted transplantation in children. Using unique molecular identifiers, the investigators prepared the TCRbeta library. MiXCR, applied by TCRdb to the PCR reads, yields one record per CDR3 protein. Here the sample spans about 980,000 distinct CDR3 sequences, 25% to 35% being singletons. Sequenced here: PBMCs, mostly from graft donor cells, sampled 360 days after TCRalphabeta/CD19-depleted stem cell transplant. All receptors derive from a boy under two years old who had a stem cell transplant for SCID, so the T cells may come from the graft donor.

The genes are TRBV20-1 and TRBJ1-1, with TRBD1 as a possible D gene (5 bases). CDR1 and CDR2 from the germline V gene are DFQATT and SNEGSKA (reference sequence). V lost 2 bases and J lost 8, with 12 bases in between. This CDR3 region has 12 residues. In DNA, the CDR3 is TGCAGTGCTAGAAAGTGGCAGGGAGAAGCTTTCTTT. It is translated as CSARKWQGEAFF.

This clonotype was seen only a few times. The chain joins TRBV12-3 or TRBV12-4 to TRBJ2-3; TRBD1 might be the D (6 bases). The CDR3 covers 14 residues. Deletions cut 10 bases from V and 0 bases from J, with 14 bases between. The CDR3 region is CATKLGQSTDTQYF. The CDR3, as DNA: TGTGCCACCAAGCTAGGACAGAGCACAGATACGCAGTATTTT.

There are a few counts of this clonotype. The CDR3, as DNA: TGCAGTGCTCCCGGGACTAGCGGGGGAACAGATACGCAGTATTTT. Protein: CSAPGTSGGTDTQYF. The V and J genes are TRBV20-1 and TRBJ2-3; the match to TRBD2 covers 14 bases. The CDR3 extends over 15 amino acids. Germline V gives CDR1 DFQATT, CDR2 SNEGSKA (reference sequence). J lost 3 bases, V lost 5 bases, and 4 bases had no gene match.

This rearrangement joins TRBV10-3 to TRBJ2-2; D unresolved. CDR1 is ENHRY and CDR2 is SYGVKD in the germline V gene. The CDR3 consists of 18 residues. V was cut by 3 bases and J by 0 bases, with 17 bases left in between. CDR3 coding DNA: TGTGCCATCAGTGACGTATTCCTTTACCCGTCGAACACCGGGGAGCTGTTTTTT. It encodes CAISDVFLYPSNTGELFF.

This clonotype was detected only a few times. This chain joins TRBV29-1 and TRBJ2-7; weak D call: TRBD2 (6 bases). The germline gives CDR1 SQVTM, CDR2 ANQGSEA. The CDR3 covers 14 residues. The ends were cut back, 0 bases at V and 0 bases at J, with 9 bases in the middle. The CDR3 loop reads CSVEDGLHSYEQYF. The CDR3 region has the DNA TGCAGCGTTGAAGATGGACTACACTCCTACGAGCAGTACTTC.

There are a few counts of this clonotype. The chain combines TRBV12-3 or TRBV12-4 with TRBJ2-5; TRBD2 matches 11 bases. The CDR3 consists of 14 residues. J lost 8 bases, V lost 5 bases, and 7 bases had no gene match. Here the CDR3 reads CASSTSLAGGTQYF. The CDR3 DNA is TGTGCCAGCAGTACTTCCCTAGCGGGGGGAACCCAGTACTTC.

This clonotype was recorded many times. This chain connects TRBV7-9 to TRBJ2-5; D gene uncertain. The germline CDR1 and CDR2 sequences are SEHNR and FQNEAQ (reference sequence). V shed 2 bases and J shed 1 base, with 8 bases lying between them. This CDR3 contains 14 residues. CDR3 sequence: CASSLNLLQETQYF. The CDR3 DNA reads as TGTGCCAGCAGCTTAAACCTACTCCAAGAGACCCAGTACTTC. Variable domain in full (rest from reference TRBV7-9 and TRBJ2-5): DTGVSQNPRHKITKRGQNVTFRCDPISEHNRLYWYRQTLGQGPEFLTYFQNEAQLEKSRLLSDRFSAERPKGSFSTLEIQRTEQGDSAMYLCASSLNLLQETQYFGPGTRLLVL.